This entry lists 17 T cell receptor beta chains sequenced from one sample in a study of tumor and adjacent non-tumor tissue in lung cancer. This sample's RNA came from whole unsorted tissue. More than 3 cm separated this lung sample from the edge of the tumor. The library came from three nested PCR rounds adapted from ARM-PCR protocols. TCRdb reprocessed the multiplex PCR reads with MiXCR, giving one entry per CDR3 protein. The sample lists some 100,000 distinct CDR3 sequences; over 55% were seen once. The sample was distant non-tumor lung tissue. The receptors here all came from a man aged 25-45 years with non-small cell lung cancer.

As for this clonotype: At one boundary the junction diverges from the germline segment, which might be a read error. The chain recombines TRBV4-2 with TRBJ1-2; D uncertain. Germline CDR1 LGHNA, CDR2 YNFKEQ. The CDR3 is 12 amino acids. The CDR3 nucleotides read TGTGCTAGCATGGAGGGAGCCTATGGCTACACCTTC. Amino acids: CASMEGAYGYTF.

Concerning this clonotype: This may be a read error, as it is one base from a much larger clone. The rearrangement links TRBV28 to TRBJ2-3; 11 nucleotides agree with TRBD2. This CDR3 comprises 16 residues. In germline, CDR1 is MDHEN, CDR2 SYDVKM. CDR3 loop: CASSPGLAGWTDTRYF. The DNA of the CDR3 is TGTGCCAGCAGCCCTGGACTAGCGGGCTGGACAGATACGCGGTATTTT.

CDR3: CSASVDTEAFF. The CDR3 nucleotides read TGCAGCGCTAGTGTGGACACTGAAGCTTTCTTT. V gene TRBV29-1 combines with J gene TRBJ1-1, with no clear D. V dropped 7 bases and J dropped 3 bases, with 9 bases sitting between them. The CDR3 contains 11 residues. CDR1 is SQVTM, CDR2 ANQGSEA, per germline.

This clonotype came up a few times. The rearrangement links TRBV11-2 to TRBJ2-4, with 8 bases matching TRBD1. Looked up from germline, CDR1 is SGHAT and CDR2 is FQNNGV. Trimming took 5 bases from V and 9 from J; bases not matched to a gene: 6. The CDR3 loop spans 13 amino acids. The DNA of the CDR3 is TGTGCCAGCAGCCGGACAGGGCAGGGCATTCAGTACTTC. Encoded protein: CASSRTGQGIQYF.

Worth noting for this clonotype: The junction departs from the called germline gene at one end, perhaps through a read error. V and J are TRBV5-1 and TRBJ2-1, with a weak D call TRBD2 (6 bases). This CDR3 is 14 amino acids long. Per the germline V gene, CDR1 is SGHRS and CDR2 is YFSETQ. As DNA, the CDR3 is TGCACCATCAACCAGGGAGGCTCCTACAATGGGCAGTTCTTC. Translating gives CTINQGGSYNGQFF.

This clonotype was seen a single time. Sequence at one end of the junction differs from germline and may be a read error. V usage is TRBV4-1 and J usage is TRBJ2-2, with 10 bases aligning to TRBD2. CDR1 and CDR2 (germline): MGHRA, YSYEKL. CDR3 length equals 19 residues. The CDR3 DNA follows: TGCGCCAGCAGCCAAGTTATTCCTAGCGGGAGTTTTGACACCGGGGAGCTGTTCTTT. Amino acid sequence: CASSQVIPSGSFDTGELFF.

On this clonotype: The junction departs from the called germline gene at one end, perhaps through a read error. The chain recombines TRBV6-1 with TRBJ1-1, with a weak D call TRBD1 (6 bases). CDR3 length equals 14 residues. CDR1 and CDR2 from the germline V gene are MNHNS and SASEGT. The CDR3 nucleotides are TGTGTCAGCTCACTGCGTCAGGGAGGGGGTGAAGCTTTCTTT. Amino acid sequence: CVSSLRQGGGEAFF.

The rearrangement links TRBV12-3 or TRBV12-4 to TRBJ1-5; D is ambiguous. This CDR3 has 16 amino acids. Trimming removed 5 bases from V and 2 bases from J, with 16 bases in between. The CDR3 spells CASSPARLRGNQPQHF. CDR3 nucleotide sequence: TGTGCCAGCAGTCCAGCGCGACTAAGGGGCAATCAGCCCCAGCATTTT.

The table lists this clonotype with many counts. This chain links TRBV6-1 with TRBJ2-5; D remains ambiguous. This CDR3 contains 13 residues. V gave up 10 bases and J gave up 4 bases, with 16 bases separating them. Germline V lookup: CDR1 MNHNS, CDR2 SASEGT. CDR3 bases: TGTGCCACCTTAATTCTCGGGTCAGAGACCCAGTACTTC. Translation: CATLILGSETQYF.

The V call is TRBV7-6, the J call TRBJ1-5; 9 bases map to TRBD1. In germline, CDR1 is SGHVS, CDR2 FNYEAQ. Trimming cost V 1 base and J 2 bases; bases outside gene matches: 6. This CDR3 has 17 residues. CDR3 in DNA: TGTGCCAGCAGCTTAGGAACAGGGGGCCGTCGCAATCAGCCCCAGCATTTT. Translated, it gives CASSLGTGGRRNQPQHF.

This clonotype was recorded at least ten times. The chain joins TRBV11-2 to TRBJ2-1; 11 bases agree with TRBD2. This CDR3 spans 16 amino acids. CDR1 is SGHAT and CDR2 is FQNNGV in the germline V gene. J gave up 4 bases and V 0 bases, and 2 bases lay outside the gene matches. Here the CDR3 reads CASSLEASGGYNEQFF. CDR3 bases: TGTGCCAGCAGCTTAGAGGCTAGCGGGGGGTACAATGAGCAGTTCTTC.

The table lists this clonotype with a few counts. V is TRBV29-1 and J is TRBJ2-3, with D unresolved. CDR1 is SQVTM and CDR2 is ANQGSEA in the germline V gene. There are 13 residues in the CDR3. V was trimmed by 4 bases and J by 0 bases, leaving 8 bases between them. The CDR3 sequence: CSVVADSTDTQYF. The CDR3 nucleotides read TGCAGCGTTGTCGCGGATAGCACAGATACGCAGTATTTT.

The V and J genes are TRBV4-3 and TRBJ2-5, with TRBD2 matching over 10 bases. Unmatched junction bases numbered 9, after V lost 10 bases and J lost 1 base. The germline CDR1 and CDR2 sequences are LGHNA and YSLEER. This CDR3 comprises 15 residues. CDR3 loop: CANGQERGGQETQYF. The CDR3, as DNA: TGCGCCAACGGCCAAGAGCGGGGGGGCCAAGAGACCCAGTACTTC.

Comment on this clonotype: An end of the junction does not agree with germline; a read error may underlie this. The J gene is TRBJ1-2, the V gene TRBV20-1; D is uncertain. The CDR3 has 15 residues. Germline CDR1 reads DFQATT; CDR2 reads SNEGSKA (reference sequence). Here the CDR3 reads CSARVEVYSNYDYTF. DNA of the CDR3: TGCAGTGCTAGAGTTGAGGTCTACTCTAACTATGACTACACCTTC.

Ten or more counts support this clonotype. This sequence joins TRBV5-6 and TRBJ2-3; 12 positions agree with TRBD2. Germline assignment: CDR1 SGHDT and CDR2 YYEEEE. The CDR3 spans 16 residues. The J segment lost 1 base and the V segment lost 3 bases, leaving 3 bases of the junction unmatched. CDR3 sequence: CASSWGLAGRTDTQYF. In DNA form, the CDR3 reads TGTGCCAGCAGCTGGGGACTAGCGGGTCGCACAGATACGCAGTATTTT.

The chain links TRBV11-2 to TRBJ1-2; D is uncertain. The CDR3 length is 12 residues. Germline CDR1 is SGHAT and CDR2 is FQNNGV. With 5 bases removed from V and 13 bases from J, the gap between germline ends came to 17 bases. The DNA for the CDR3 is TGTGCCAGCAGCGACATGGGTTATGACTGCACCTTC. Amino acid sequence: CASSDMGYDCTF.

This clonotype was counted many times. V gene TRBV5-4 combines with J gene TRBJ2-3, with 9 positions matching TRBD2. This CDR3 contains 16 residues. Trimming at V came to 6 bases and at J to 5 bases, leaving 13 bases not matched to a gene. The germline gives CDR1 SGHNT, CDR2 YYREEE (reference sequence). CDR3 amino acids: CASTLQGGRARDTQYF. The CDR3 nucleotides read TGTGCCAGCACCCTGCAAGGCGGGAGGGCCAGAGATACGCAGTATTTT.